Each of the 20 T cell receptor beta chains below was sequenced from the same sample in a study of regulatory T cells in long-lasting Graves disease. Sequencing libraries for TCR beta were prepared with iRepertoire HTBI primers and Arm-PCR of CDR3 regions. TCRdb re-analysed the multiplex PCR reads in MiXCR, keeping a single row per CDR3 protein. This sample has roughly 520,000 distinct CDR3 sequences, with 12% found just once. Regarding time point: newly diagnosed GD, antithyroid drugs for less than 3 months. The authors made the TCR library using RNA they extracted from PBMCs. These data were likewise used in another study, on T cells in Graves' hyperthyroidism and ophthalmopathy.

The specimen was peripheral blood mononuclear cells (PBMCs), collected at new diagnosis, from a patient treated with antithyroid drugs. The receptor set was obtained from a woman in her 30s with Graves disease.

This clonotype was recorded a few times. The rearrangement joins TRBV7-9 to TRBJ2-7; D is perhaps TRBD2 (6 bases). The V and J ends lost 3 bases and 5 bases respectively, with 14 bases between them. Per germline, CDR1 SEHNR and CDR2 FQNEAQ (reference sequence). This CDR3 has 14 amino acids. In nucleotides, the CDR3 is TGTGCCAGCAGCTTGATCGGGACTGCGGACGAGCAGTACTTC. As protein: CASSLIGTADEQYF. Based on the CDR3 plus reference TRBV7-9 and TRBJ2-7, the full variable domain is DTGVSQNPRHKITKRGQNVTFRCDPISEHNRLYWYRQTLGQGPEFLTYFQNEAQLEKSRLLSDRFSAERPKGSFSTLEIQRTEQGDSAMYLCASSLIGTADEQYFGPGTRLTVT.

In its sample, this clonotype was seen a few times. The V and J genes are TRBV19 and TRBJ2-3; 8 bases line up with TRBD1. Germline V lookup: CDR1 LNHDA, CDR2 SQIVND (reference sequence). J gave up 1 base and V 10 bases, and 7 bases lay outside the gene matches. The CDR3 has 14 amino acids. This chain's CDR3 is CATRKTGGTDTQYF. The CDR3 DNA follows: TGTGCCACCCGGAAGACAGGGGGCACAGATACGCAGTATTTT.

This clonotype has a count of ten or more. The V call is TRBV7-9, the J call TRBJ2-3; possibly TRBD2 for D (5 bases). This CDR3 is 11 amino acids long. CDR1 is SEHNR and CDR2 is FQNEAQ in the germline V gene (reference sequence). V lost 9 bases and J 6 bases, leaving 10 bases between the germline ends. The CDR3 region is CASEGDDTQYF. The CDR3 nucleotides read TGTGCCAGTGAGGGAGACGATACGCAGTATTTT.

At least ten counts were recorded for this clonotype. This chain links TRBV10-3 with TRBJ2-3, with TRBD2 matching over 7 bases. Looked up from germline, CDR1 is ENHRY and CDR2 is SYGVKD. J gave up 1 base and V 7 bases, and 5 bases lay outside the gene matches. The CDR3 covers 14 residues. The CDR3 loop is CAIKRGAGTDTQYF. CDR3 DNA sequence: TGTGCCATCAAGCGGGGCGCGGGCACAGATACGCAGTATTTT.

Points on this clonotype: This sequence may be a read error, since a much larger clone differs from it by one base. The chain recombines TRBV6-5 with TRBJ2-7; D is unresolved. The CDR3 length is 13 residues. V dropped 2 bases and J dropped 5 bases, with 10 bases sitting between them. Germline lookup yields CDR1 MNHEY and CDR2 SVGAGI. The CDR3 region is CASSYTDEHEQYF. Here the CDR3 DNA reads TGTGCCAGCAGTTACACGGACGAACACGAGCAGTACTTC.

V and J are TRBV4-1 and TRBJ1-4; 7 nucleotides agree with TRBD1. J lost 8 bases, V lost 4 bases, and 16 bases had no gene match. Germline CDR1 reads MGHRA; CDR2 reads YSYEKL. The CDR3 has 17 amino acids. The CDR3 protein is CASSPHPAGQIFEKLFF. The CDR3 DNA reads as TGCGCCAGCAGCCCGCACCCCGCGGGACAGATTTTCGAAAAACTGTTTTTT.

Worth noting for this clonotype: Relative to the germline gene, one junction end is altered; a read error may explain this. The gene calls are TRBV12-3 or TRBV12-4 and TRBJ1-1, with D possibly matching TRBD1 (5 bases). This CDR3 spans 10 amino acids. DNA for the CDR3: TGTGCCAGCAGTGGGGCTGATGCTTTCTTT. This translates into CASSGADAFF.

This clonotype came up many times. The V gene is TRBV28, the J gene TRBJ1-4, with TRBD1 matching 7 bases. The CDR3 is made up of 15 amino acids. Germline values: CDR1 MDHEN, CDR2 SYDVKM. J lost 5 bases, V lost 1 base, and 4 bases had no gene match. CDR3 amino acids: CASSLFSGQNEKLFF. For the CDR3, the DNA is TGTGCCAGCAGTTTATTTTCGGGACAGAATGAAAAACTGTTTTTT.

This clonotype was picked up a small number of times. The DNA for the CDR3 is TGTGCCAGCAGACTAATACCCCACAGGTCGCATGAGCAGTTCTTC. Its protein product is CASRLIPHRSHEQFF. The V call is TRBV12-3 or TRBV12-4, the J call TRBJ2-1; D possibly corresponds to TRBD1 (5 bases). V was shortened by 6 bases and J by 8 bases, with 20 bases between the two germline ends. This CDR3 region has 15 residues.

CDR3 protein: CATSDPTSDPQNTQYF. The CDR3 DNA is TGTGCCACCAGTGATCCAACTAGCGACCCCCAGAATACGCAGTATTTT. The chain uses TRBV24-1 and TRBJ2-3; TRBD2 agrees at 7 bases. Germline V gene sequence: CDR1 KGHDR, CDR2 SFDVKD. Trimming removed 3 bases from V and 7 bases from J; junction bases left unmatched: 12. The CDR3 has 16 amino acids.

There are many counts of this clonotype. CDR3: CASSLVAGVYEQFF. The CDR3 DNA sequence: TGTGCCAGCAGTTTAGTAGCGGGAGTCTATGAGCAGTTCTTC. The chain has TRBV27 and TRBJ2-1; 9 bases line up with TRBD2. The CDR3 runs 14 residues. Germline CDR1 is MNHEY and CDR2 is SMNVEV (reference sequence). J gave up 8 bases and V 2 bases, and 4 bases lay outside the gene matches.

This clonotype was recorded a few times. The chain combines TRBV9 with TRBJ2-1, with D hard to call. The length of the CDR3 is 16 residues. The V gene's germline CDR1 is SGDLS and CDR2 YYNGEE. With 1 base removed from V and 5 bases from J, the gap between germline ends came to 16 bases. CDR3 sequence (DNA): TGTGCCAGCAGCGTAAGCCCCAATACCCTAAACAATGAGCAGTTCTTC. It yields the protein CASSVSPNTLNNEQFF.

This clonotype turned up a few times. The chain is built from TRBV6-1 and TRBJ1-2; TRBD1 agrees at 7 bases. The trim removed 7 bases at V and 2 bases at J, leaving 7 bases unmatched. CDR3 length: 14 amino acids. Germline lookup yields CDR1 MNHNS and CDR2 SASEGT. The CDR3 reads CASNQGVPNYGYTF. In DNA form, the CDR3 reads TGTGCCAGCAACCAGGGGGTTCCCAACTATGGCTACACCTTC.

Remarks on this clonotype: A much larger clone differs by one base, so this may be a read error. CDR3 DNA: TGTGCCAGCAGCGTAGGGGGACAGTCCTACACCTTC. Translated, it gives CASSVGGQSYTF. The chain links TRBV9 to TRBJ1-2; 7 nucleotides agree with TRBD1. The V gene end was trimmed by 0 bases and the J gene end by 10 bases; junction bases not matched to a gene: 3. From germline, CDR1 is SGDLS and CDR2 YYNGEE. The CDR3 has 12 amino acids.

The chain recombines TRBV5-5 with TRBJ2-5; D perhaps matches TRBD2 (5 bases). Germline lookup yields CDR1 SGHKS and CDR2 YYEKEE (reference sequence). V shed 4 bases and J shed 7 bases, with 20 bases lying between them. The CDR3 has 15 amino acids. The CDR3 DNA is TGTGCCAGCAGCCCCCAAGTACTAGGGTCAGGGACCCAGTACTTC. It yields the protein CASSPQVLGSGTQYF.

This clonotype has more than one count but fewer than ten. The gene calls are TRBV7-3 and TRBJ2-3; TRBD2 might be the D (5 bases). V was pared by 5 bases and J by 1 base, with 10 bases between. Germline V CDR1 and CDR2: SGHTA, FQGTGA. The CDR3 sequence is 14 residues long. The CDR3 sequence is CASSALGGTDTQYF. The CDR3 DNA reads as TGTGCCAGCAGCGCTCTCGGGGGCACAGATACGCAGTATTTT.

The chain has TRBV4-3 and TRBJ2-3; perhaps TRBD1 as D (6 bases). This CDR3 spans 19 amino acids. Germline CDR1 LGHNA, CDR2 YSLEER. The V gene lost 1 base and the J gene lost 4 bases, with 24 bases spanning the gap. This chain's CDR3 is CASSQGLWGQNWFADTQYF. CDR3 DNA sequence: TGCGCCAGCAGCCAAGGCCTGTGGGGACAAAACTGGTTTGCAGATACGCAGTATTTT.

V gene TRBV20-1 combines with J gene TRBJ1-2; possible D gene TRBD1, 5 bases. From germline, CDR1 is DFQATT and CDR2 SNEGSKA (reference sequence). This CDR3 region has 14 residues. With 6 bases removed from V and 8 bases from J, the gap between germline ends came to 22 bases. CDR3 in amino acids: CSAPQRDEIGGYTF. The CDR3 bases are TGCAGTGCGCCTCAGAGGGACGAAATAGGGGGCTACACCTTC.

This chain uses TRBV20-1 with TRBJ1-1; D is undetermined. The germline V and J ends were trimmed by 6 bases and 1 base, with 21 bases remaining between them. Germline-derived CDR1 and CDR2 are DFQATT and SNEGSKA (reference sequence). This CDR3 contains 16 residues. DNA of the CDR3: TGCAGTGCCCTCCCCTTCAGAGGGTGGTCGAACACTGAAGCTTTCTTT. It is translated as CSALPFRGWSNTEAFF.

This clonotype was counted only a few times. The chain employs TRBV29-1 and TRBJ2-5; D unresolved. The germline V gene encodes CDR1 SQVTM and CDR2 ANQGSEA. The CDR3 is made up of 8 amino acids. Trimming shortened V by 6 bases and J by 9 bases, and 5 bases separated the two germline ends. The CDR3 nucleotides are TGCAGCGTGTCCTCCCAGTACTTC. Its protein product is CSVSSQYF.